This T cell receptor (beta chain) derives from a study of blood T cell repertoires in COVID-19. Study information: Whether acute or convalescent, the COVID-19 samples came from the United States, Italy and Spain. PBMCs, B-cell-depleted T cells, or T cells provided the cDNA or gDNA that made up the material.

Sequencing was performed with immunoSEQ multiplex PCR; in TCRdb, only in-frame clones are kept and a portion is missing. The sample lists approximately 110,000 clones; approximately 84% were seen once. The specimen was peripheral blood. The TCR comes from a man in his fifties or sixties with acute or convalescent COVID-19.

The CDR3 DNA reads as TGTGCCAGCAGCTTAGCACCCATTCAGTCGGACAGAACCAATGAAAAACTGTTTTTT. Encoded protein: CASSLAPIQSDRTNEKLFF. This chain joins TRBV7-2 and TRBJ1-4, with a tentative D call TRBD1 (6 bases). The germline CDR1 and CDR2 sequences are SGHTA and FQGNSA. Trimming left V 0 bases short and J 5 bases short, with 22 bases between. The CDR3 loop spans 19 amino acids.